This T cell receptor beta chain originates from a study of immune cell composition in non-small cell lung cancer. CDR1 is SNHLY, CDR2 FYNNEI, per germline. Germline trimming cut 7 bases from V and 3 bases from J; bases unmatched to any gene: 6. The CDR3 runs 14 residues. TCRdb's table, derived via immunoSEQ multiplex PCR, lists solely in-frame clones and lacks some. The table includes 4,800 or so clones, around three quarters detected once. The source of this sequence is a human donor with non-small cell lung cancer. J is TRBJ1-5 and V is TRBV2; 7 bases are shared with TRBD1. The sample consisted of lung tumor tissue. CDR3 sequence: CASNLQGNNQPQHF. CDR3 nucleotides: TGTGCCAGCAACCTACAGGGGAACAATCAGCCCCAGCATTTT.